The TCR beta chain described here comes from a study of coeliac disease. This CDR3 comprises 12 residues. Germline V lookup: CDR1 MDHEN, CDR2 SYDVKM. V lost 8 bases to trimming and J lost 7 bases, with 12 bases between them. Study results and caveats: Lower clonality than controls marked TRB and TRG repertoires from active celiac intraepithelial and lamina propria samples.

On this clone: Its target is unknown.

Sequenced by immunoSEQ multiplex PCR; TCRdb stores in-frame clones only, minus some. The repertoire holds about 3,400 clones, with around two thirds as singletons. The receptor comes from a man younger than 30 with celiac disease on a gluten-free diet. This rearrangement joins TRBV28 to TRBJ1-5; D possibly corresponds to TRBD1 (5 bases). What was sequenced was intraepithelial lymphocytes from the gut. For the CDR3, the DNA is TGTGCCAGCGGGGGTGGGGGGCAGCCCCAGCATTTT. Protein: CASGGGGQPQHF.